This T cell receptor beta chain was captured in a study of PD-1 blockade in classical Hodgkin lymphoma. TCRdb keeps only in-frame clones here, not all; method: immunoSEQ multiplex PCR. The sample lists 41,000 or so clones; roughly 80% were seen once. Per the germline V gene, CDR1 is SQVTM and CDR2 is ANQGSEA. The CDR3 has 17 residues. V gave up 3 bases and J gave up 6 bases, with 25 bases separating them. In every patient, relapse followed autologous stem cell transplantation, while exposure to brentuximab vedotin differed. This clone was counted between two and nine times. The material was peripheral blood mononuclear cells (PBMCs), obtained at baseline. This chain uses TRBV29-1 with TRBJ2-3; maybe TRBD2 (7 bases). This TCR came from a human donor with classical Hodgkin lymphoma. Written as DNA, the CDR3 is TGCAGCGTTGATAGAGGGCGGAGGGGGGGAATAACCGATACGCAGTATTTT. Amino acid sequence: CSVDRGRRGGITDTQYF.